Shown below are 30 T cell receptor beta chains from a single sample sequenced in a study of regulatory T cells in long-lasting Graves disease. Both iRepertoire HTBI primers and Arm-PCR of CDR3 regions were used to build the TCR beta libraries. MiXCR, applied by TCRdb to the multiplex PCR reads, yields one record per CDR3 protein. The sample records about 210,000 distinct CDR3 sequences, around 19% being singletons. As to time point: newly diagnosed GD, antithyroid drugs for less than 3 months. There was RNA extracted from PBMCs, and the TCR library was made from it. These same data were also listed under a study on T cells in Graves' hyperthyroidism and ophthalmopathy.

Here the sequenced sample was peripheral blood mononuclear cells (PBMCs), taken at new diagnosis, from a patient treated with antithyroid drugs. All receptors derive from a woman aged 25 to 39 with Graves disease.

In its sample, this clonotype was seen many times. This chain joins TRBV9 and TRBJ2-2; 7 bases align to TRBD2. Trimming cost V 2 bases and J 1 base; bases outside gene matches: 2. Germline V gene lookup returns CDR1 SGDLS and CDR2 YYNGEE. The CDR3 is 15 amino acids. DNA of the CDR3: TGTGCCAGCAGCGTTGCTAGCGGGAACACCGGGGAGCTGTTTTTT. Protein: CASSVASGNTGELFF.

J is TRBJ1-1 and V is TRBV10-1, with TRBD1 matching over 9 bases. J gave up 6 bases and V 6 bases, and 5 bases lay outside the gene matches. This CDR3 has 13 amino acids. Germline lookup yields CDR1 WNHNN and CDR2 SYGVQD (reference sequence). In nucleotides, the CDR3 is TGCGCCAGCAGCAACAGGGGGCCGGCTGAAGCTTTCTTT. Protein product: CASSNRGPAEAFF.

This clonotype was observed at least ten times. The chain has TRBV27 and TRBJ1-1; 7 bases align to TRBD1. Losses at the gene ends were 3 bases for V and 5 bases for J; bases not matched to a gene: 6. This CDR3 is 14 amino acids long. CDR1 and CDR2 (germline): MNHEY, SMNVEV (reference sequence). CDR3 in amino acids: CASSFQGVETEAFF. The CDR3 region has the DNA TGTGCCAGCAGTTTCCAGGGGGTTGAGACTGAAGCTTTCTTT.

Many counts were recorded for this clonotype. The chain employs TRBV30 and TRBJ2-5; 8 nucleotides agree with TRBD2. There are 13 residues in the CDR3. CDR1 and CDR2 from the germline V gene are GTSNPN and SVGIG (reference sequence). The V and J ends lost 3 bases and 5 bases, in that order; junction bases with no gene match: 5. The chain's CDR3 is CAWRGGGFETQYF. In nucleotides, the CDR3 is TGTGCCTGGAGAGGCGGGGGGTTCGAGACCCAGTACTTC.

This clonotype was seen repeatedly, ten times or more. The V and J genes are TRBV11-3 and TRBJ2-6; 12 bases agree with TRBD1. The CDR3 contains 17 residues. From germline, CDR1 is SGHNT and CDR2 YENEEA. After removal of 5 bases from V and 1 base from J, the junction contained 3 bases not matched to a gene. CDR3 nucleotide sequence: TGTGCCAGCAGCCCGGGACAGGGGGCTTCTGGGGCCAACGTCCTGACTTTC. Protein product: CASSPGQGASGANVLTF.

The chain uses TRBV5-1 and TRBJ2-3; tentative D call: TRBD1 (5 bases). CDR1 SGHRS and CDR2 YFSETQ come from the germline V gene. The CDR3 has 14 amino acids. Between the trimmed V and J ends, which lost 4 bases and 0 bases, there was a span of 9 bases. CDR3 sequence: CASSRGSSTDTQYF. Written as DNA, the CDR3 is TGCGCCAGCAGCAGGGGCAGTAGCACAGATACGCAGTATTTT.

This clonotype occurred many times. CDR3 DNA: TGTGCCAGCAGTGGATGGGACGGAAATGGCTACACCTTC. The encoded protein is CASSGWDGNGYTF. The rearrangement links TRBV6-1 to TRBJ1-2, with D perhaps TRBD1 (5 bases). This CDR3 is 13 amino acids long. The germline gives CDR1 MNHNS, CDR2 SASEGT. Trimming pared 4 bases from V and 6 bases from J, leaving 12 bases between.

This clonotype has a count of ten or more. The rearrangement uses TRBV28 and TRBJ2-3, with 10 bases that match TRBD2. Germline V gene lookup returns CDR1 MDHEN and CDR2 SYDVKM. Trimming cost V 5 bases and J 0 bases; bases outside gene matches: 5. This CDR3 has 16 residues. CDR3 amino acids: CASSLQRGGSTDTQYF. DNA of the CDR3: TGTGCCAGCAGTCTGCAGCGGGGGGGTAGCACAGATACGCAGTATTTT.

This clonotype has just a few counts. The chain is built from TRBV30 and TRBJ2-2; D is ambiguous. CDR1 is GTSNPN, CDR2 SVGIG, per germline (reference sequence). V lost 3 bases and J 0 bases, leaving 11 bases between the germline ends. This CDR3 region has 15 residues. The CDR3 coding sequence is TGTGCCTGGAGATCGGATGAAACGAACACCGGGGAGCTGTTTTTT. Translating it yields CAWRSDETNTGELFF.

With regard to this clonotype: A far larger clone lies a single base away; this is likely a read error. The gene calls are TRBV11-3 and TRBJ1-1; D is uncertain. This CDR3 is built from 16 residues. V was shortened by 5 bases and J by 9 bases, with 25 bases between the two germline ends. CDR1 and CDR2 (germline): SGHNT, YENEEA. CDR3 DNA sequence: TGTGCCAGCAGCCGGTACGAACTATCAGGTCTTCCAAAAGCTTTCTTT. This codes for CASSRYELSGLPKAFF.

Comment on this clonotype: A clone one base away is much larger, so this may be a read error. The chain is built from TRBV6-2 or TRBV6-3 and TRBJ1-4; no reliable D call. The CDR3 runs to 14 residues. Germline V CDR1 and CDR2: MNHEY, SVGEGT. The V and J ends lost 2 bases and 7 bases respectively, with 11 bases between them. In DNA, the CDR3 is TGTGCCAGCAGTTACCTAGTGGTGGGTGAAAAACTGTTTTTT. This sequence encodes CASSYLVVGEKLFF.

This clonotype was counted only a few times. This CDR3 reads CASSLELAGGHEQYF. CDR3 in DNA: TGCGCCAGCAGCTTGGAGTTAGCGGGAGGGCACGAGCAGTACTTC. The V call is TRBV5-1, the J call TRBJ2-7; 11 bases are a match to TRBD2. The CDR3 has 15 amino acids. Germline CDR1 SGHRS, CDR2 YFSETQ. The trim removed 0 bases at V and 5 bases at J, leaving 4 bases unmatched.

The sample holds many counts of this clonotype. The rearrangement uses TRBV14 and TRBJ1-6, with D perhaps TRBD1 (5 bases). The CDR3 loop spans 15 amino acids. V was clipped by 5 bases and J by 0 bases, with 8 bases between them. CDR1 and CDR2 (germline): SGHDN, FVKESK. This CDR3 is CASSGTSSYNSPLHF. For the CDR3, the DNA is TGTGCCAGCAGCGGGACTAGCTCCTATAATTCACCCCTCCACTTT.

This clonotype was seen many times. The chain couples TRBV28 to TRBJ2-7, with no clear D. V lost 5 bases, J lost 1 base, and 9 bases lay in between. CDR1 and CDR2 (germline): MDHEN, SYDVKM. CDR3 length: 13 residues. For the CDR3, the DNA is TGTGCCAGCAGTCCTCCCGGGTCCTACGAGCAGTACTTC. Protein product: CASSPPGSYEQYF.

This clonotype was seen at least ten times. The V and J genes are TRBV28 and TRBJ2-7; D possibly corresponds to TRBD1 (5 bases). Trimming stripped 7 bases from V and 9 bases from J, with 16 bases between. Looked up from germline, CDR1 is MDHEN and CDR2 is SYDVKM. The CDR3 is 12 amino acids. DNA of the CDR3: TGTGCCAGCAACTCGGACCGACAGTGGCAGTACTTC. It translates to CASNSDRQWQYF. Based on the CDR3 plus reference TRBV28 and TRBJ2-7, the full variable domain is DVKVTQSSRYLVKRTGEKVFLECVQDMDHENMFWYRQDPGLGLRLIYFSYDVKMKEKGDIPEGYSVSREKKERFSLILESASTNQTSMYLCASNSDRQWQYFGPGTRLTVT.

The chain recombines TRBV28 with TRBJ1-5; D is perhaps TRBD1 (6 bases). The ends were cut back, 6 bases at V and 4 bases at J, with 19 bases in the middle. Germline V gene data show CDR1 as MDHEN and CDR2 as SYDVKM. This CDR3 is 16 amino acids long. CDR3 nucleotide sequence: TGTGCCAGCAGACGTAAGGGACAAACGCGGAATCAGCCCCAGCATTTT. This sequence encodes CASRRKGQTRNQPQHF.

This clonotype was seen many times. The CDR3 nucleotides are TGTGCCAGCAGCAAGTATCGTCAGTATTTT. Its protein product is CASSKYRQYF. The J gene is TRBJ2-3, the V gene TRBV28; D not certain. The germline V gene encodes CDR1 MDHEN and CDR2 SYDVKM. Trimming removed 6 bases at V and 12 bases at J, with 10 bases between. This CDR3 has 10 amino acids.

This clonotype was observed a few times. The chain combines TRBV20-1 with TRBJ2-1, with TRBD2 identical over 11 bases. This CDR3 is built from 18 residues. Unmatched junction bases numbered 17, after V lost 3 bases and J lost 7 bases. Germline lookup yields CDR1 DFQATT and CDR2 SNEGSKA (reference sequence). This CDR3 is CSASGGAGTSGSWNEQFF. The DNA of the CDR3 is TGCAGTGCTAGTGGGGGGGCCGGTACTAGCGGGAGTTGGAATGAGCAGTTCTTC.

This clonotype was detected ten times or more. The chain links TRBV6-2 or TRBV6-3 to TRBJ1-5; D remains unclear. Trimming removed 8 bases at V and 4 bases at J, with 15 bases between. CDR3 length: 14 residues. Germline CDR1 reads MNHEY; CDR2 reads SVGEGT. CDR3 bases: TGTGCCAGCGGAACCTGGGAGCCAAATCAGCCCCAGCATTTT. Protein product: CASGTWEPNQPQHF.

This clonotype was counted at least ten times. The chain links TRBV3-1 to TRBJ2-4; 7 nucleotides agree with TRBD2. The V gene end was trimmed by 1 base and the J gene end by 8 bases; junction bases not matched to a gene: 5. CDR1 is LGHDT, CDR2 YNNKEL, per germline (reference sequence). The CDR3 has 14 amino acids. The chain's CDR3 is CASSQVGGGDIQYF. CDR3 nucleotide sequence: TGTGCCAGCAGCCAAGTCGGGGGAGGGGACATTCAGTACTTC.

This clonotype was counted many times. The J gene is TRBJ2-1, the V gene TRBV12-3 or TRBV12-4; the D is unclear. CDR3 size: 12 residues. Between the trimmed V and J ends, which lost 7 bases and 6 bases, there was a span of 10 bases. The CDR3 here is CASKASPNEQFF. CDR3 DNA: TGTGCCAGCAAAGCATCCCCCAATGAGCAGTTCTTC.

In its sample, this clonotype was seen many times. This chain connects TRBV28 to TRBJ1-2; D call uncertain. The CDR3 loop spans 15 amino acids. V was cut by 8 bases and J by 5 bases, with 21 bases left in between. Germline CDR1 reads MDHEN; CDR2 reads SYDVKM. The DNA of the CDR3 is TGTGCCAGCGGTTCCTACAGACGAATTTGGTATGGCTACACCTTC. It translates to CASGSYRRIWYGYTF.

Regarding this clonotype: One base away lies a much larger clone, so this may be a sequencing read error. The rearrangement uses TRBV30 and TRBJ2-7; either TRBD1 or TRBD2 may fit D (7 bases each). CDR1 GTSNPN and CDR2 SVGIG come from the germline V gene (reference sequence). The CDR3 length is 15 residues. The CDR3 DNA reads TGTACCTGGAGTGCCCGGGGAGGGGGCCCCTACGAGCAGTACTTC. Encoded protein: CTWSARGGGPYEQYF.

This clonotype was seen more than once but under ten times. This chain uses TRBV2 with TRBJ2-3; 13 bases map to TRBD2. The V gene end was trimmed by 3 bases and the J gene end by 3 bases; junction bases not matched to a gene: 6. The CDR3 is 17 amino acids. Per the germline V gene, CDR1 is SNHLY and CDR2 is FYNNEI. The CDR3 protein is CASSDPTSGGTTDTQYF. For the CDR3, the DNA is TGTGCCAGCAGTGATCCGACTAGCGGGGGGACTACAGATACGCAGTATTTT.

For this clonotype: Here the CDR3 omits its conserved ending phenylalanine or tryptophan, so a read error is the likely source. No DNA is shown, since the ends of the CDR3 on it are uncertain; the CDR3 is the one TCRdb lists. The rearrangement uses TRBV28 and TRBJ1-1; whether TRBD1, the table's D call, matches the DNA was not checked. Including both end residues, the CDR3 is 13 amino acids long. CDR1 and CDR2 from the germline V gene are MDHEN and SYDVKM. The CDR3 loop is CASSRQGGTEALI.

This clonotype was recorded a few times. The gene calls are TRBV5-1 and TRBJ1-4, with D perhaps TRBD1 (6 bases). Deletions cut 4 bases from V and 7 bases from J, with 14 bases between. CDR1 and CDR2 from the germline V gene are SGHRS and YFSETQ. The CDR3 runs 14 residues. CDR3 in DNA: TGCGCCAGCAGCCAGGGGCATGAACGTGAAAAACTGTTTTTT. Translating gives CASSQGHEREKLFF.

This clonotype was observed a handful of times. This likely stems from a read error, as it lies one base from a far larger clone. CDR3 bases: TGTGCCAGCAGTTTTTTCGGGGCCGCAAGTATAAGCTCCTACAGTGAGCAGTTCTTC. This translates into CASSFFGAASISSYSEQFF. The chain links TRBV6-2 or TRBV6-3 to TRBJ2-1; D might be TRBD1 or TRBD2, each matching 5 bases. Germline CDR1 MNHEY, CDR2 SVGEGT. This CDR3 is built from 19 residues.

This clonotype has ten or more counts. This rearrangement joins TRBV15 to TRBJ1-2; possibly TRBD1 for D (6 bases). V was clipped by 0 bases and J by 1 base, with 12 bases between them. CDR3 length: 16 amino acids. Germline CDR1 LNHNV, CDR2 YYDKDF (reference sequence). The CDR3 is CATSREPGEINYGYTF. CDR3 sequence (DNA): TGTGCCACCAGCAGAGAGCCAGGGGAGATTAACTATGGCTACACCTTC.

The sample holds many counts of this clonotype. This chain uses TRBV19 with TRBJ1-1, with TRBD1 as a possible D gene (5 bases). Germline CDR1 is LNHDA and CDR2 is SQIVND (reference sequence). V lost 5 bases to trimming and J lost 5 bases, with 21 bases between them. This CDR3 region has 16 residues. The CDR3 DNA reads as TGTGCCAGTAGTGTAGGTCCGAGAGGGGCACGAACTGAAGCTTTCTTT. This encodes CASSVGPRGARTEAFF. The variable domain in full, completed from reference TRBV19 and TRBJ1-1, reads DGGITQSPKYLFRKEGQNVTLSCEQNLNHDAMYWYRQDPGQGLRLIYYSQIVNDFQKGDIAEGYSVSREKKESFPLTVTSAQKNPTAFYLCASSVGPRGARTEAFFGQGTRLTVV.

This clonotype was counted ten times or more. The rearrangement links TRBV9 to TRBJ1-2, with D tentatively TRBD1 (6 bases). In germline, CDR1 is SGDLS, CDR2 YYNGEE. The CDR3 spans 14 residues. Trimming removed 6 bases from V and 5 bases from J, with 17 bases in between. CDR3 amino acids: CASTLGGGLYGYTF. The DNA of the CDR3 is TGTGCCAGCACCCTAGGGGGGGGCCTTTATGGCTACACCTTC.